The sequence of this T cell receptor beta chain was determined in a study of early stage breast cancer tumors. General study findings and limits: Compared with adjacent normal breast, tumors showed about 2.5-fold denser, more clonal T cells. Comparing each tissue with blood distinguished tumor from normal in about 90% of the 16 patients.

Clones were sequenced by immunoSEQ multiplex PCR, and TCRdb holds only the in-frame ones, with some missing. The sample records 25,000 to 30,000 clones, roughly three fifths being singletons. This CDR3 is 12 amino acids long. Trimming shortened V by 7 bases and J by 3 bases, and 10 bases separated the two germline ends. CDR1 is SEHNR and CDR2 is FQNEAQ in the germline V gene (reference sequence). Points on this clone: Its matching antigen is unknown.

The sample was breast tumor tissue. This clonotype originated in a person aged 50-59 years with breast cancer. The chain is built from TRBV7-9 and TRBJ2-7, with D possibly TRBD2 on 6 matching bases. The CDR3 DNA reads TGTGCCAGCAAAGGGGAGGACTACGAGCAGTACTTC. This codes for CASKGEDYEQYF.